A selection of T cell receptor beta chains follows, all from one sample in a study of blood T cell repertoires in COVID-19. Sequenced by immunoSEQ multiplex PCR; TCRdb stores in-frame clones only, minus some. The sample contains tens of thousands of clones, about 80% of which appear only once. Sample: peripheral blood. Every receptor here comes from a woman in her fifties or sixties with acute or convalescent COVID-19. Each CDR3 is given with its conserved first and last residue. The order of the fields is clone size, J gene, V gene, CDR3 length, D gene, CDR3 protein, CDR3 DNA. A D gene is named only where the DNA matches it firmly. The listing skips clone size in some rows; elsewhere it reads once, few, many or a size class.

few TRBJ1-1 TRBV20-1 11 - CSAEGATEAFF TGCAGCGCGGAAGGGGCCACTGAAGCTTTCTTT
- TRBJ2-5 TRBV5-1 15 TRBD2 CASSSGTSGGQTQYF TGCGCCAGCAGCTCCGGGACTAGCGGGGGTCAGACCCAGTACTTC
- TRBJ1-5 TRBV19 16 TRBD1 CASSEQQGSGNQPQHF TGTGCCAGTAGTGAACAACAGGGGTCGGGCAATCAGCCCCAGCATTTT
- TRBJ2-5 TRBV30 17 - CAWSPWVAGAYQETQYF TGTGCCTGGTCCCCTTGGGTAGCAGGGGCTTACCAAGAGACCCAGTACTTC
- TRBJ2-2 TRBV30 15 TRBD2 CAWTRGGAGTGELFF TGTGCCTGGACCCGCGGGGGGGCCGGCACCGGGGAGCTGTTTTTT
- TRBJ2-7 TRBV9 15 TRBD2 CASSLRGEQRYEQYF TGTGCCAGCAGCCTACGGGGGGAACAACGCTACGAGCAGTACTTC
- TRBJ1-4 TRBV18 14 - CASSLKGRNEKLFF TGTGCCAGCTCACTAAAGGGGAGGAATGAAAAACTGTTTTTT
- TRBJ2-1 TRBV29-1 15 - CSVEDFRGSNNEQFF TGCAGCGTTGAAGATTTTAGAGGGAGCAACAATGAGCAGTTCTTC
- TRBJ1-5 TRBV24-1 15 - CATTQVGGTDQPQHF TGTGCCACCACCCAGGTGGGGGGTACGGATCAGCCCCAGCATTTT
few TRBJ1-1 TRBV5-1 15 - CASSSQGHLNTEAFF TGCGCCAGCAGCTCTCAGGGGCACCTGAACACTGAAGCTTTCTTT